The 21 T cell receptor beta chains given below trace back to one sample, sequenced in a study of immune evolution from preneoplasia to lung adenocarcinoma. Clones were sequenced by immunoSEQ multiplex PCR, and TCRdb holds only the in-frame ones, with some missing. This sample has around 13,000 clones, with 75% to 85% found just once. The source material was FFPE minimally invasive lung adenocarcinoma tissue. The receptors derive from a person aged 65-85 years with lung adenocarcinoma.

The CDR3 nucleotides read TGTGCCAGCGCAACTACAGGTGGCGCGGTTGACGAGCAGTACTTC. This gives the protein CASATTGGAVDEQYF. This chain links TRBV28 with TRBJ2-7, with D maybe TRBD1 (5 bases). The germline V gene has CDR1 MDHEN and CDR2 SYDVKM. The CDR3 loop spans 15 amino acids. Between the trimmed V and J ends, which lost 8 bases and 5 bases, there was a span of 22 bases.

This clone was detected a few times. V gene TRBV5-6 combines with J gene TRBJ1-3; D is perhaps TRBD1 (5 bases). The CDR3 runs 15 residues. V lost 2 bases and J 0 bases, leaving 9 bases between the germline ends. The germline gives CDR1 SGHDT, CDR2 YYEEEE. CDR3 bases: TGTGCCAGCAGCTTCGCCAGGGCCTCTGGAAACACCATATATTTT. Protein: CASSFARASGNTIYF.

This CDR3 is CAWSEGSYNSPLHF. CDR3 DNA sequence: TGTGCCTGGAGTGAAGGCTCCTATAATTCACCCCTCCACTTT. V is TRBV30 and J is TRBJ1-6; D not certain. The CDR3 loop spans 14 amino acids. Trimming pared 1 base from V and 0 bases from J, leaving 4 bases between. CDR1 GTSNPN and CDR2 SVGIG come from the germline V gene (reference sequence).

The rearrangement links TRBV30 to TRBJ2-1, with 11 bases matching TRBD2. The CDR3 sequence is 16 residues long. Looked up from germline, CDR1 is GTSNPN and CDR2 is SVGIG (reference sequence). V lost 2 bases, J lost 15 bases, and 18 bases stayed unmatched. CDR3 nucleotide sequence: TGTGCCTGGAGTTTCCCGAGGCTAGCGGGAGGCCCTGCCGTGTTCTTC. This sequence encodes CAWSFPRLAGGPAVFF.

The chain recombines TRBV7-9 with TRBJ2-3, with a tentative D call TRBD1 (5 bases). The germline CDR1 and CDR2 sequences are SEHNR and FQNEAQ (reference sequence). The CDR3 has 14 amino acids. The V end was cut by 4 bases, the J end by 3 bases, with 11 bases between. Here the CDR3 reads CASSSGHGTDTQYF. The CDR3, as DNA: TGTGCCAGCAGCTCCGGACACGGGACAGATACGCAGTATTTT.

The table lists this clone with a few counts. The V and J genes are TRBV6-6 and TRBJ1-1; tentative D call: TRBD1 (5 bases). Per the germline V gene, CDR1 is MNHNY and CDR2 is SVGAGI (reference sequence). The CDR3 runs to 14 residues. V was pared by 2 bases and J by 1 base, with 8 bases between. CDR3 nucleotide sequence: TGTGCCAGCAGTTACGGGACGGAGAACACTGAAGCTTTCTTT. Translating gives CASSYGTENTEAFF.

A few counts support this clone. V usage is TRBV15 and J usage is TRBJ1-3, with 7 positions matching TRBD1. The CDR3 loop spans 15 amino acids. Trimming cost V 2 bases and J 4 bases; bases outside gene matches: 5. The germline CDR1 and CDR2 sequences are LNHNV and YYDKDF (reference sequence). CDR3 sequence: CATSRYKGAGNTIYF. Here the CDR3 DNA reads TGTGCCACCAGCAGATATAAGGGGGCCGGAAACACCATATATTTT.

DNA of the CDR3: TGTGCCTGGAGTCGGACAGGGGGCACTGAGCAGTTCTTC. Translation: CAWSRTGGTEQFF. The rearrangement uses TRBV30 and TRBJ2-1; TRBD1 aligns across 11 bases. CDR3 length equals 13 residues. The junction had 3 bases not matched to a gene; V was cut back by 2 bases and J by 9 bases. The germline gives CDR1 GTSNPN, CDR2 SVGIG (reference sequence).

The genes are TRBV11-3 and TRBJ1-1, with TRBD1 as a possible D gene (5 bases). This CDR3 spans 15 amino acids. The germline V gene has CDR1 SGHNT and CDR2 YENEEA. Trimming shortened V by 2 bases and J by 0 bases, and 10 bases separated the two germline ends. The DNA of the CDR3 is TGTGCCAGCAGCTTAAGCCCAGGGATGAACACTGAAGCTTTCTTT. This translates into CASSLSPGMNTEAFF. The variable domain in full, with the rest retrieved from reference TRBV11-3 and TRBJ1-1, is EAGVVQSPRYKIIEKKQPVAFWCNPISGHNTLYWYLQNLGQGPELLIRYENEEAVDDSQLPKDRFSAERLKGVDSTLKIQPAELGDSAVYLCASSLSPGMNTEAFFGQGTRLTVV.

The chain employs TRBV6-5 and TRBJ2-1; TRBD2 aligns across 8 bases. Germline trimming cut 5 bases from V and 0 bases from J; bases unmatched to any gene: 0. This CDR3 is built from 14 residues. CDR1 MNHEY and CDR2 SVGAGI come from the germline V gene. This CDR3 reads CASSGTSSYNEQFF. The CDR3 DNA reads TGTGCCAGCAGTGGGACTAGCTCCTACAATGAGCAGTTCTTC.

This chain uses TRBV27 with TRBJ2-5, with D tentatively TRBD2 (5 bases). V was shortened by 8 bases and J by 2 bases, with 18 bases between the two germline ends. Germline V CDR1 and CDR2: MNHEY, SMNVEV (reference sequence). This CDR3 is built from 15 residues. The CDR3 region is CASQLSRGRQETQYF. CDR3 bases: TGTGCCAGCCAGCTCTCCCGGGGTCGACAAGAGACCCAGTACTTC.

The rearrangement links TRBV5-4 to TRBJ2-1; possibly TRBD1 for D (6 bases). CDR1 and CDR2 (germline): SGHNT, YYREEE (reference sequence). V was trimmed by 3 bases and J by 1 base, leaving 11 bases between them. The CDR3 consists of 15 residues. CDR3 in DNA: TGTGCCAGCAGCTATGCACAGGGTTCCTACAATGAGCAGTTCTTC. This codes for CASSYAQGSYNEQFF.

The chain is built from TRBV19 and TRBJ1-2; 9 bases match TRBD1. Germline CDR1 is LNHDA and CDR2 is SQIVND (reference sequence). This CDR3 is 14 amino acids long. Unmatched junction bases numbered 2, after V lost 6 bases and J lost 0 bases. The CDR3 DNA sequence: TGTGCCAGTAGCAGGACAGGGGCTAACTATGGCTACACCTTC. This codes for CASSRTGANYGYTF.

This chain links TRBV6-5 with TRBJ2-7; 9 bases line up with TRBD1. The germline gives CDR1 MNHEY, CDR2 SVGAGI. This CDR3 has 14 amino acids. V shed 5 bases, J shed 7 bases, and the junction held 9 bases outside the gene matches. Here the CDR3 reads CASSHRDRGSEQYF. Here the CDR3 DNA reads TGTGCCAGCAGTCACCGTGACAGGGGGTCAGAGCAGTACTTC.

The chain recombines TRBV7-8 with TRBJ1-5; possible D gene TRBD1, 5 bases. The V end lost 5 bases, the J end lost 2 bases, and 16 bases lay between the germline ends. The CDR3 extends over 16 amino acids. CDR1 is SGHVS, CDR2 FQNEAQ, per germline. The CDR3 spells CASSPQGNGGNQPQHF. The DNA of the CDR3 is TGTGCCAGCAGCCCGCAGGGTAATGGCGGCAATCAGCCCCAGCATTTT. The full variable domain, rest sourced from reference TRBV7-8 and TRBJ1-5, is GAGVSQSPRYKVAKRGQDVALRCDPISGHVSLFWYQQALGQGPEFLTYFQNEAQLDKSGLPSDRFFAERPEGSVSTLKIQRTQQEDSAVYLCASSPQGNGGNQPQHFGDGTRLSIL.

In its sample, this clone was seen once. This chain joins TRBV9 and TRBJ1-4; D unresolved. V was clipped by 4 bases and J by 3 bases, with 13 bases between them. Germline V gene data show CDR1 as SGDLS and CDR2 as YYNGEE. The CDR3 has 15 residues. CDR3 protein: CASSSYSAANEKLFF. The CDR3 region has the DNA TGTGCCAGCAGCTCTTATTCAGCGGCTAATGAAAAACTGTTTTTT. The full variable domain, its missing parts supplied by reference TRBV9 and TRBJ1-4, is DSGVTQTPKHLITATGQRVTLRCSPRSGDLSVYWYQQSLDQGLQFLIQYYNGEERAKGNILERFSAQQFPDLHSELNLSSLELGDSALYFCASSSYSAANEKLFFGSGTQLSVL.

Only one count was recorded for this clone. The rearrangement uses TRBV4-1 and TRBJ2-3; 8 nucleotides align to TRBD1. The length of the CDR3 is 16 residues. V lost 4 bases to trimming and J lost 3 bases; unmatched junction nucleotides: 9. Germline V gives CDR1 MGHRA, CDR2 YSYEKL. CDR3 nucleotides: TGCGCCAGCAGCCGCTCATCAGGGGGCGGAACAGATACGCAGTATTTT. It translates to CASSRSSGGGTDTQYF.

The CDR3 DNA sequence: TGTGCCAGCAGTGTCGACAGGAAGGGCACTGAAGCTTTCTTT. Protein: CASSVDRKGTEAFF. The chain uses TRBV25-1 and TRBJ1-1, with D possibly matching TRBD1 (6 bases). Germline V lookup: CDR1 MGHDK, CDR2 SYGVNS. This CDR3 region has 14 residues. Trimming shortened V by 4 bases and J by 4 bases, and 13 bases separated the two germline ends. The full variable domain, its missing parts supplied by reference TRBV25-1 and TRBJ1-1, is EADIYQTPRYLVIGTGKKITLECSQTMGHDKMYWYQQDPGMELHLIHYSYGVNSTEKGDLSSESTVSRIRTEHFPLTLESARPSHTSQYLCASSVDRKGTEAFFGQGTRLTVV.

J is TRBJ2-3 and V is TRBV28; D perhaps matches TRBD1 (5 bases). The CDR3 has 14 amino acids. V was cut by 3 bases and J by 3 bases, with 10 bases left in between. Germline V lookup: CDR1 MDHEN, CDR2 SYDVKM. The CDR3 spells CASSLSGQTDTQYF. CDR3 coding DNA: TGTGCCAGCAGTTTGTCAGGGCAAACAGATACGCAGTATTTT.

The J gene is TRBJ1-1, the V gene TRBV7-2; D is perhaps TRBD1 (5 bases). This CDR3 region has 17 residues. CDR1 SGHTA and CDR2 FQGNSA come from the germline V gene. Deletions cut 3 bases from V and 1 base from J, with 18 bases between. The CDR3 loop is CASSFPVNRGRNTEAFF. Written as DNA, the CDR3 is TGTGCCAGCAGCTTTCCCGTTAATAGGGGCAGGAACACTGAAGCTTTCTTT.

The chain carries TRBV7-9 and TRBJ2-7, with 9 nucleotides matching TRBD2. With 1 base clipped from V and 1 base from J, the junction kept 8 bases outside the gene matches. CDR3 length: 17 amino acids. Per the germline V gene, CDR1 is SEHNR and CDR2 is FQNEAQ (reference sequence). CDR3 coding DNA: TGTGCCAGCAGCTTAGATAGTAGCGGGGGATTTTCCTACGAGCAGTACTTC. Translating it yields CASSLDSSGGFSYEQYF.